What follows describes a single TCR beta chain. The antigen is not known. The record originates from a study of T cells in Graves' hyperthyroidism and ophthalmopathy. Study conclusions and caveats: The model's output predicted ophthalmopathy at a median of around 7 months prior to onset.

V dropped 6 bases and J dropped 0 bases, with 15 bases sitting between them. The CDR3 contains 17 residues. Hyperthyroidism of Graves' type that showed no ophthalmopathy progression within 18 months was stable. Amplified TCR beta CDR3 regions came from RNA transcripts. The TCR CDR3 was amplified in a first-round RT-PCR using the HTBI primer set. TCRdb processed the multiplex PCR reads anew with MiXCR; each CDR3 protein has one entry. The sample has more than 650,000 distinct CDR3 sequences; 14% are singletons. The sequencing input was blood. This chain links TRBV12-3 or TRBV12-4 with TRBJ2-6; D uncertain. The source is a woman aged 18-30 years with Graves' hyperthyroidism. The CDR3 loop reads CASRRQAKASGANVLTF. In nucleotides, the CDR3 is TGTGCCAGCAGGCGCCAGGCCAAAGCCTCTGGGGCCAACGTCCTGACTTTC.